This T cell receptor beta chain was identified in a study of T-cell memory formation after mild COVID-19. Whole-study findings and limits: Some SARS-CoV-2-responding clones were already detected in memory before infection.

TCRdb re-called the 5' RACE reads with MiXCR, one entry per CDR3 protein. The table lists around 160,000 distinct CDR3 sequences, around a tenth of them singletons. This clonotype was seen a handful of times. What it binds is not known. This CDR3 has 13 residues. CDR1 is MNHNY and CDR2 is SVGAGI in the germline V gene (reference sequence). The trim removed 6 bases at V and 10 bases at J, leaving 5 bases unmatched. This TCR derives from a man aged 18 to 30 who had mild COVID-19 (a few samples of this study predate the infection). Cell type and time point are not known. The sample was PBMCs or a T cell subset sorted from them (not recorded which). The chain carries TRBV6-6 and TRBJ1-6; 8 bases fit TRBD1. CDR3 nucleotides: TGTGCCAGCAGAGGACAGGGAGGATCACCCCTCCACTTT. It yields the protein CASRGQGGSPLHF.